The entry below describes one TCR beta chain. The antigen is undetermined. The protocol was immunoSEQ multiplex PCR, while the TCRdb copy is restricted to in-frame clones and leaves out a portion. The sample carries about 140,000 clones, roughly 89% recorded once. These data belong to a study of T cell responses to AZD1222 COVID-19 vaccine. Whole-study findings and limits: Mostly white British, mostly female donors; authors suggested clonal diversity may be underestimated.

CDR1 SEHNR and CDR2 FQNEAQ come from the germline V gene (reference sequence). The CDR3 is 15 amino acids. V shed 1 base and J 0 bases; nucleotides not matched to a gene: 2. This clonotype originated in an adult in good health. This chain links TRBV7-9 with TRBJ2-7, with 8 bases identical to TRBD2. This material consisted of peripheral blood, taken on day 0 of AZD1222 vaccination. The CDR3, as DNA: TGTGCCAGCAGCTTAGTAGCGGGGCCCTCCTACGAGCAGTACTTC. Encoded protein: CASSLVAGPSYEQYF.